This T cell receptor (beta chain) was recovered during a study of blood T cell repertoires in COVID-19. A COVID-19 case was met by exposed participants within 2 weeks before study entry. The germline gives CDR1 SGHRS, CDR2 YFSETQ. V lost 4 bases to trimming and J lost 2 bases, with 10 bases between them. This CDR3 spans 14 amino acids. The method was immunoSEQ multiplex PCR; TCRdb's version includes in-frame clones alone and lacks a portion of them. This table has about 320,000 clones, roughly nine tenths appearing once. The receptor's source is a woman in her 30s who had been exposed to COVID-19. The sample taken for sequencing was PBMCs or T cells enriched from blood (not recorded which). The chain links TRBV5-1 to TRBJ1-5; a possible D gene is TRBD1 (6 bases). The CDR3: CASSRGAGNQPQHF. In DNA, the CDR3 is TGCGCCAGCAGCCGGGGGGCGGGCAATCAGCCCCAGCATTTT.